The 3 T cell receptor beta chains below were found in one sample sequenced in a study of cytomegalovirus exposure and HLA in healthy donors. Use of 60 Vbeta and 13 Jbeta primers characterized the PCR. Profiled with immunoSEQ multiplex PCR; TCRdb holds only in-frame clones, not every one. The sample lists roughly 150,000 clones; 85% were seen once. The sample taken for sequencing was PBMCs. The receptors were sampled from a man aged 25 to 45 in good health and CMV-seropositive.

CDR3 in amino acids: CASRDRGLYTEAFF. The CDR3 coding sequence is TGTGCCAGCAGAGACAGGGGATTGTACACTGAAGCTTTCTTT. V and J are TRBV6-6 and TRBJ1-1, with 8 bases matching TRBD1. Germline loops: CDR1 MNHNY, CDR2 SVGAGI (reference sequence). Trimming removed 6 bases from V and 3 bases from J; junction bases left unmatched: 6. CDR3 length equals 14 residues.

The rearrangement links TRBV27 to TRBJ1-1; the match to TRBD1 covers 12 bases. The CDR3 totals 17 residues. Per germline, CDR1 MNHEY and CDR2 SMNVEV (reference sequence). The J segment lost 1 base and the V segment lost 1 base, leaving 4 bases of the junction unmatched. CDR3 sequence (DNA): TGTGCCAGCAGTTTATGGGGACAGGGGGCTGAGAACACTGAAGCTTTCTTT. It yields the protein CASSLWGQGAENTEAFF.

The sample holds many counts of this clone. The V gene is TRBV6-5, the J gene TRBJ1-1; 8 bases are a match to TRBD1. Trimming at V came to 4 bases and at J to 4 bases, leaving 5 bases not matched to a gene. Germline CDR1 MNHEY, CDR2 SVGAGI. The length of the CDR3 is 14 residues. The CDR3 DNA reads as TGTGCCAGCAGTTTCTCAGACAGGGGCACTGAAGCTTTCTTT. It specifies CASSFSDRGTEAFF.